The 23 T cell receptor beta chains presented below share a single source sample, sequenced in a study of shared clonotypes between healthy human individuals. Clones were sequenced by immunoSEQ multiplex PCR, and TCRdb holds only the in-frame ones, with some missing. The table lists about 700,000 clones, roughly nine tenths of them singletons. Naivety among CD8 cells was defined by CD45RO negativity and positive CCR7 selection, thereby excluding terminally differentiated effector memory CD45RA+ cells. The specimen was naive CD8+ T cells sorted from blood. The receptor source for this set is a man under 40 in good health.

The V and J genes are TRBV6-1 and TRBJ2-1; D is unclear. Trimming removed 2 bases from V and 1 base from J, with 12 bases in between. Germline CDR1 is MNHNS and CDR2 is SASEGT. CDR3 length equals 16 residues. This chain's CDR3 is CASSEYGQGSYNEQFF. CDR3 coding DNA: TGTGCCAGCAGTGAATACGGGCAAGGGTCCTACAATGAGCAGTTCTTC.

The chain employs TRBV7-5 and TRBJ1-1; TRBD1, as called in the table, went unchecked against the DNA. TRBV7-5 is shown as a pseudogene. This CDR3 is 18 amino acids long. CDR3 sequence (DNA): TGTGTCAGAAGCTTGATTCTTTACAGGGGGCAGCGGAAAACTGAAGCTTTCTTT. Its protein is CVRSLILYRGQRKTEAFF.

Details on this clone: The germline gene is not matched at one end of the junction; a read error may be the cause. The chain is built from TRBV7-7 and TRBJ2-2; D is perhaps TRBD1 or TRBD2 (5 bases each). The germline CDR1 and CDR2 sequences are SSHAT and FNYEAQ (reference sequence). The CDR3 runs to 15 residues. This CDR3 reads CASTNRDPRPGELFF. CDR3 in DNA: TGTGCTAGCACCAACCGGGACCCGCGCCCCGGGGAGCTGTTTTTT.

The V and J genes are TRBV4-1 and TRBJ2-5, with a tentative D call TRBD1 (6 bases). This CDR3 contains 16 residues. Germline assignment: CDR1 MGHRA and CDR2 YSYEKL. Trimming cost V 1 base and J 1 base, with 13 bases left between them. The CDR3 DNA reads as TGCGCCAGCAGCCAAGTGGACAGCCATACCCAAGAGACCCAGTACTTC. Its translation is CASSQVDSHTQETQYF.

There are a few counts of this clone. V and J are TRBV11-2 and TRBJ2-2; TRBD1 aligns across 7 bases. The CDR3 has 16 residues. Germline CDR1 reads SGHAT; CDR2 reads FQNNGV. V trimming: 5 bases; J trimming: 6 bases; junction bases outside the gene matches: 12. CDR3 residues: CASSPLATGFPGELFF. The CDR3 DNA follows: TGTGCCAGCAGCCCCCTGGCGACAGGGTTTCCCGGGGAGCTGTTTTTT. Full variable domain (outside the CDR3, taken from reference TRBV11-2 and TRBJ2-2): EAGVAQSPRYKIIEKRQSVAFWCNPISGHATLYWYQQILGQGPKLLIQFQNNGVVDDSQLPKDRFSAERLKGVDSTLKIQPAKLEDSAVYLCASSPLATGFPGELFFGEGSRLTVL.

The chain uses TRBV28 and TRBJ2-3, with D possibly TRBD2 on 6 matching bases. The length of the CDR3 is 15 residues. V lost 6 bases, J lost 2 bases, and 15 bases lay in between. In germline, CDR1 is MDHEN, CDR2 SYDVKM. As DNA, the CDR3 is TGTGCCAGCAGCCCGGGTTTAGCGGACACAGATACGCAGTATTTT. Encoded protein: CASSPGLADTDTQYF.

V and J are TRBV11-2 and TRBJ2-1; 13 nucleotides align to TRBD2. J lost 8 bases, V lost 1 base, and 5 bases had no gene match. CDR1 is SGHAT and CDR2 is FQNNGV in the germline V gene. This CDR3 is 16 amino acids long. Written as DNA, the CDR3 is TGTGCCAGCAGCTTAGGGGGACTAGCGGGATTCGATGAGCAGTTCTTC. Translated: CASSLGGLAGFDEQFF. The full variable domain, in which reference TRBV11-2 and TRBJ2-1 provide the parts outside the CDR3, is EAGVAQSPRYKIIEKRQSVAFWCNPISGHATLYWYQQILGQGPKLLIQFQNNGVVDDSQLPKDRFSAERLKGVDSTLKIQPAKLEDSAVYLCASSLGGLAGFDEQFFGPGTRLTVL.

Comments on this clone: The same CDR3 arises from other DNA sequences in this sample as well. This chain connects TRBV7-9 to TRBJ2-7, with D possibly TRBD1 on 6 matching bases. The germline V gene has CDR1 SEHNR and CDR2 FQNEAQ (reference sequence). The length of the CDR3 is 13 residues. Trimming removed 5 bases from V and 4 bases from J, with 12 bases in between. CDR3 bases: TGTGCCAGCAGCCCAGGGGTGAGTTACGAGCAGTACTTC. It codes for CASSPGVSYEQYF.

V gene TRBV18 combines with J gene TRBJ2-4; TRBD2 might be the D (6 bases). The CDR3 consists of 20 residues. Germline values: CDR1 KGHSH, CDR2 LQKENI. Trimming cost V 4 bases and J 0 bases, with 25 bases left between them. This CDR3 is CASSHDFGVSGDLAKNIQYF. CDR3 nucleotide sequence: TGTGCCAGCTCACATGATTTCGGGGTCTCGGGGGATCTAGCCAAAAACATTCAGTACTTC.

CDR3 bases: TGCAGCGTTGAAGACGCGGGGGGCGATGAAAAACTGTTTTTT. Translation gives CSVEDAGGDEKLFF. The V call is TRBV29-1, the J call TRBJ1-4; tentative D call: TRBD1 (6 bases). The CDR3 covers 14 residues. The germline CDR1 and CDR2 sequences are SQVTM and ANQGSEA. V lost 0 bases and J lost 6, with 11 bases in between.

V is TRBV10-2 and J is TRBJ2-7; D unresolved. Trimming removed 2 bases at V and 2 bases at J, with 22 bases between. The CDR3 is made up of 18 amino acids. CDR1 WSHSY and CDR2 SAAADI come from the germline V gene. CDR3 coding DNA: TGCGCCAGCAGTGAGGGATTTTTTCGATCGATGAACCCCTACGAGCAGTACTTC. Protein sequence: CASSEGFFRSMNPYEQYF.

The genes are TRBV7-9 and TRBJ2-1, with TRBD2 identical over 8 bases. CDR3 length: 16 residues. The germline gives CDR1 SEHNR, CDR2 FQNEAQ (reference sequence). Unmatched junction bases numbered 11, after V lost 5 bases and J lost 5 bases. The CDR3 spells CASSRLGLEVDNEQFF. The DNA for the CDR3 is TGTGCCAGCAGCCGTTTGGGACTAGAGGTCGACAATGAGCAGTTCTTC. Full variable domain (remainder filled in from reference TRBV7-9 and TRBJ2-1): DTGVSQNPRHKITKRGQNVTFRCDPISEHNRLYWYRQTLGQGPEFLTYFQNEAQLEKSRLLSDRFSAERPKGSFSTLEIQRTEQGDSAMYLCASSRLGLEVDNEQFFGPGTRLTVL.

This rearrangement joins TRBV14 to TRBJ1-1, with TRBD1 matching over 7 bases. Germline values: CDR1 SGHDN, CDR2 FVKESK. The trim removed 1 base at V and 5 bases at J, leaving 4 bases unmatched. The CDR3 runs 14 residues. CDR3 in amino acids: CASSQVTGVTEAFF. The CDR3 DNA sequence: TGTGCCAGCAGCCAAGTAACAGGGGTTACTGAAGCTTTCTTT. The full variable domain, in which reference TRBV14 and TRBJ1-1 provide the parts outside the CDR3, is EAGVTQFPSHSVIEKGQTVTLRCDPISGHDNLYWYRRVMGKEIKFLLHFVKESKQDESGMPNNRFLAERTGGTYSTLKVQPAELEDSGVYFCASSQVTGVTEAFFGQGTRLTVV.

The DNA of the CDR3 is TGTGCCAGCAGTTTAGTAGCGAGGAGGGGCACAGATACGCAGTATTTT. Its protein product is CASSLVARRGTDTQYF. The V gene is TRBV27, the J gene TRBJ2-3, with a possible D match to TRBD2 (6 bases). V gave up 2 bases and J gave up 1 base, with 13 bases separating them. Germline V gives CDR1 MNHEY, CDR2 SMNVEV (reference sequence). The CDR3 has 16 residues.

This clone was picked up one time. The chain recombines TRBV29-1 with TRBJ2-1, with TRBD2 as a possible D gene (6 bases). Germline CDR1 and CDR2: SQVTM and ANQGSEA. The V gene lost 6 bases and the J gene lost 8 bases, with 23 bases spanning the gap. The CDR3 consists of 15 residues. DNA of the CDR3: TGCAGCGTCGTCCGGGGGTCTAGTATTCGTGATGAGCAGTTCTTC. Translation: CSVVRGSSIRDEQFF.

The J gene is TRBJ2-3, the V gene TRBV25-1; 7 bases match TRBD2. In germline, CDR1 is MGHDK, CDR2 SYGVNS. V was pared by 6 bases and J by 5 bases, with 11 bases of the junction left unmatched. The CDR3 consists of 15 residues. CDR3 in amino acids: CASSPGTTTRDTQYF. CDR3 nucleotides: TGTGCCAGCAGCCCCGGGACTACCACCCGAGATACGCAGTATTTT. The full variable domain, with the rest looked up from reference TRBV25-1 and TRBJ2-3, is EADIYQTPRYLVIGTGKKITLECSQTMGHDKMYWYQQDPGMELHLIHYSYGVNSTEKGDLSSESTVSRIRTEHFPLTLESARPSHTSQYLCASSPGTTTRDTQYFGPGTRLTVL.

In this sample, this clone turned up once. The chain has TRBV4-1 and TRBJ2-2; D ambiguous. Trimming removed 2 bases from V and 1 base from J, with 5 bases in between. There are 14 residues in the CDR3. Germline V gene data show CDR1 as MGHRA and CDR2 as YSYEKL. The CDR3 region has the DNA TGCGCCAGCAGCCAACGGCAGAACACCGGGGAGCTGTTTTTT. It yields the protein CASSQRQNTGELFF.

To note about this clone: This specimen includes other DNA sequences encoding the same CDR3. V gene TRBV9 combines with J gene TRBJ2-1; weak D call: TRBD2 (5 bases). The CDR3 contains 13 residues. Trimming left V 7 bases short and J 0 bases short, with 8 bases between. CDR1 and CDR2 from the germline V gene are SGDLS and YYNGEE. In DNA form, the CDR3 reads TGTGCCAGCTCGGGAAGCTCCTACAATGAGCAGTTCTTC. Residues: CASSGSSYNEQFF.

The chain uses TRBV6-1 and TRBJ2-1, with 7 nucleotides matching TRBD1. Germline loops: CDR1 MNHNS, CDR2 SASEGT. The CDR3 contains 15 residues. J was trimmed by 0 bases and V by 7 bases; bases with no gene match: 6. This CDR3 is CASKRDSSSYNEQFF. The CDR3 nucleotides are TGTGCCAGCAAGAGGGACAGTAGCTCCTACAATGAGCAGTTCTTC.

The V call is TRBV5-8, the J call TRBJ2-1, with no clear D. The CDR3 loop spans 13 amino acids. Trimming took 0 bases from V and 10 from J, leaving 11 bases between them. The germline gives CDR1 SGHTS, CDR2 YDEGEE. CDR3 sequence: CASSLELSEEQFF. Here the CDR3 DNA reads TGTGCCAGCAGCTTGGAGCTATCGGAAGAGCAGTTCTTC.

This chain links TRBV7-2 with TRBJ2-7; D gene unclear. This CDR3 has 15 residues. Trimming cost V 3 bases and J 3 bases, with 15 bases left between them. The germline CDR1 and CDR2 sequences are SGHTA and FQGNSA. Here the CDR3 DNA reads TGTGCCAGCAGCTTGTATCTTGATCCGAGCTACGAGCAGTACTTC. It encodes CASSLYLDPSYEQYF.

This chain uses TRBV7-6 with TRBJ2-1; TRBD2 aligns across 9 bases. The germline gives CDR1 SGHVS, CDR2 FNYEAQ. V was pared by 3 bases and J by 2 bases, with 20 bases of the junction left unmatched. The CDR3 consists of 21 residues. The CDR3 DNA sequence: TGTGCCAGCAGCTTCTCCCTGGGACTAGCCGCGGAAGGAGCGGCCTACAATGAGCAGTTCTTC. This gives the protein CASSFSLGLAAEGAAYNEQFF.

The genes are TRBV29-1 and TRBJ2-1, with TRBD2 identical over 10 bases. This CDR3 contains 14 residues. From germline, CDR1 is SQVTM and CDR2 ANQGSEA. V gave up 4 bases and J gave up 8 bases; unmatched junction bases: 8. The DNA of the CDR3 is TGCAGCGTTGTCCTAGCGGGAGAGGGGGATGAGCAGTTCTTC. Amino acids: CSVVLAGEGDEQFF.